This T cell receptor beta chain was captured in a study of CD8+CD57+ T cells in acquired aplastic anemia. Points on this clonotype: Its ends do not fully match the called genes, so a read error is possible.

Profiles of TCR beta VDJ and CDR3 were generated from a genomic DNA template. TCRdb called the reads again in MiXCR, with one record for every CDR3 protein. The sample carries about 260,000 distinct CDR3 sequences, 82% recorded once. Patients chosen for sequencing had shown CD8+CD57+ cell expansion by flow cytometry. The sequence derives from a human donor with aplastic anemia. Sequenced input: sorted CD4+, CD8+, or CD8+CD57+ T cells (not recorded which) from PBMCs.

Written as DNA, the CDR3 is TGTGCCAGCGGCGATGGGCTAGGAGCGGCTCAGGAGCAGGTCTTC. Protein sequence: CASGDGLGAAQEQVF. The V call is TRBV2, the J call TRBJ2-1, with a weak D call TRBD2 (5 bases). CDR1 is SNHLY and CDR2 is FYNNEI in the germline V gene. The CDR3 contains 15 residues.